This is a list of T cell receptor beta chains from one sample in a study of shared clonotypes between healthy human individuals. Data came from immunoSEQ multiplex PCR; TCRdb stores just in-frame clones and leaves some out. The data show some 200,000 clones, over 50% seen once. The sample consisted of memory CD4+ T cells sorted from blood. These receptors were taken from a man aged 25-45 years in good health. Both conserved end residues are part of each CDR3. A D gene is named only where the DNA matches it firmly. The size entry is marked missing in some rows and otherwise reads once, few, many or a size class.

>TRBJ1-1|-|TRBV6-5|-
TGTGCCAGCAGTTACTCGCCAATAATGAACACTGAAGCTTTCTTT
CASSYSPIMNTEAFF
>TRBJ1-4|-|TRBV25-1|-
TGTGCCAGCAGCCGCGCAACTAATGAAAAACTGTTTTTT
CASSRATNEKLFF
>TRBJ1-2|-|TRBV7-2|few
TGTGCCAGCAGTACCTCACCGGGCATCGGCGGCTACACCTTC
CASSTSPGIGGYTF
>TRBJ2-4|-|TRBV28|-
TGTGCCAGCAGTTTGGTCCAAGCCAAAAACATTCAGTACTTC
CASSLVQAKNIQYF
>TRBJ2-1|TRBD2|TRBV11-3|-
TGTGCCAGCAGCCCCGGGACTAGCAGCTACAATGAGCAGTTCTTC
CASSPGTSSYNEQFF
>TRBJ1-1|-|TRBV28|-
TGTGCCAGCGGGTCACAGGGATTGAACACTGAAGCTTTCTTT
CASGSQGLNTEAFF
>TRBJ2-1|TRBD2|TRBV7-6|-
TGTGCCAGCAGCCAACTTAGCGGGAGCTACAATGAGCAGTTCTTC
CASSQLSGSYNEQFF
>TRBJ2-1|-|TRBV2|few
TGTGCCAGCAGTTCACCCGTCGGGAGTATGTGGAATGAGCAGTTCTTC
CASSSPVGSMWNEQFF
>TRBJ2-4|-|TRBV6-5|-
TGTGCCAGCAGTTACACAGGGACCGTAGCCAAAAACATTCAGTACTTC
CASSYTGTVAKNIQYF
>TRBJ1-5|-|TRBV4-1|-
TGCGCCAGCAGCCAACGAGATCGGGGCTACAATCAGCCCCAGCATTTT
CASSQRDRGYNQPQHF
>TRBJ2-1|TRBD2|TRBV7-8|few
TGTGCCAGCAGCTACAGCGGGAGGGCCGCTGAGCAGTTCTTC
CASSYSGRAAEQFF
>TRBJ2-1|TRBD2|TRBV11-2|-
TGTGCCAGCACCGGACTAGCGGATTATACGGAGCAGTTCTTC
CASTGLADYTEQFF
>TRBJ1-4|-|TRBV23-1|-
TGCGCCAGCAGCCCCGGCCCCGAGAGGAATGAAAAACTGTTTTTT
CASSPGPERNEKLFF
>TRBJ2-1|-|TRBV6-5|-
TGTGCCAGCGCATCATGGGGCCAGAGGACGGAGCAGTTCTTC
CASASWGQRTEQFF
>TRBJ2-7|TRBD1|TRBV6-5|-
TGTGCCAGCAGTCGGCCGGGACAGGGATACGAGCAGTACTTC
CASSRPGQGYEQYF
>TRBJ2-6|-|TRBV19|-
TGTGCCAGTAGTCTCGCCGGGGCCAACGTCCTGACTTTC
CASSLAGANVLTF
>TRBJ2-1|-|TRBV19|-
TGTGCCAGTAAAAGGTGGGGTACTAGCTACAATGAGCAGTTCTTC
CASKRWGTSYNEQFF
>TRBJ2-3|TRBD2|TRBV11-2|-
TGTGCCAGCAGCTCCTTAGCGGGAGCCACAGATACGCAGTATTTT
CASSSLAGATDTQYF
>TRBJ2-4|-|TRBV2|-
TGTGCCAGCCAGGGGGGAGGCCGAGAGCAAAACATTCAGTACTTC
CASQGGGREQNIQYF
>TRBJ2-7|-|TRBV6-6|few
TGTGCCAGCAGTTACGGCTTGTACGAGCAGTACTTC
CASSYGLYEQYF
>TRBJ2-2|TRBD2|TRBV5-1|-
TGCGCCAGCAGCAACACACCGGGACTAGGAGGCACCGGGGAGCTGTTTTTT
CASSNTPGLGGTGELFF
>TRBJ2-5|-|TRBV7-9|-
TGTGCCAGCGCGGGGCAGGGAGACGCGGTGACCCAGTACTTC
CASAGQGDAVTQYF
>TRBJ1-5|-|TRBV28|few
TGTGCCAGCAGTTTTCGGGGGCAGCCCCAGCATTTT
CASSFRGQPQHF
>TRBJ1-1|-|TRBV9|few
TGTGCCAGCAGCGTAGCGGGGGGGAGGAACACTGAAGCTTTCTTT
CASSVAGGRNTEAFF
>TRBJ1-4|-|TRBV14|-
TGTGCCAGCAGCCAAGTACATGGGCAAACTAATGAAAAACTGTTTTTT
CASSQVHGQTNEKLFF
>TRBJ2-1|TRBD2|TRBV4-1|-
TGCGCCAGCACCTTCAGGGGTCAAGCGGGAGTAAGTGAGCAGTTCTTC
CASTFRGQAGVSEQFF
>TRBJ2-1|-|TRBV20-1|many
TGCAGTACAGGGAACAATGAGCAGTTCTTC
CSTGNNEQFF
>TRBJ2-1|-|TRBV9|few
TGTGCCAGCAGCCAAAGGGGGGAGTACAATGAGCAGTTCTTC
CASSQRGEYNEQFF
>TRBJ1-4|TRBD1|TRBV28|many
TGTGCCAGCAGGGGACCCAGGGGGGGAGAAAAACTGTTTTTT
CASRGPRGGEKLFF
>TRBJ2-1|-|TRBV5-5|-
TGTGCCAGCAGCGGCAGGGGCAATGAGCAGTTCTTC
CASSGRGNEQFF
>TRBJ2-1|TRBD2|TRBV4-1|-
TGCGCCAGCAGCCAAGAACCAGCGGGAGGGCTCAATGAGCAGTTCTTC
CASSQEPAGGLNEQFF
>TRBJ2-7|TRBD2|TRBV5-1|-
TGCGCCAGCAGCGGGGGGTCTGGTGGGACTAGTGCTTACGAACAGTACTTC
CASSGGSGGTSAYEQYF
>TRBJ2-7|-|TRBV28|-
TGTGCCAGCGGAGCGTACTACGAGCAGTACTTC
CASGAYYEQYF
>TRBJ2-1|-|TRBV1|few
TGCACCAATGACCCGGAGTACAATGAGCAGTTCTTC
CTNDPEYNEQFF
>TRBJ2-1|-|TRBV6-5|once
TGTGCCAGCAGTTACTCGTGGGCTTCAGGCAATGAGCAGTTCTTC
CASSYSWASGNEQFF
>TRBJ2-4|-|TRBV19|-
TGTGCCAGTAGTTCGGGGTACAGACTAGCCAAAAACATTCAGTACTTC
CASSSGYRLAKNIQYF
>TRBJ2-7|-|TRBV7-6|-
TGTGCCAGCAGCCCAAACCAGGGGTACGAGCAGTACTTC
CASSPNQGYEQYF
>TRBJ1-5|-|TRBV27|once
TGTGCCAGCAGTTTACGAGGGTTGTCTAGCAATCAGCCCCAGCATTTT
CASSLRGLSSNQPQHF
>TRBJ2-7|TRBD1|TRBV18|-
TGTGCCAGCTCAACCGGACAGGGATCCTACGAGCAGTACTTC
CASSTGQGSYEQYF
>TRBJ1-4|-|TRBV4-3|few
TGCGCCAGCAGCCTTGGGACGGGTAATGAAAAACTGTTTTTT
CASSLGTGNEKLFF
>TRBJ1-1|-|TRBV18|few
TGTGCCAGCTCACAAGGGATCAACACTGAAGCTTTCTTT
CASSQGINTEAFF
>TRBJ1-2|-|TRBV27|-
TGTGCCAGCAGTTTATCTAGGACCGGGGGCTACACCTTC
CASSLSRTGGYTF
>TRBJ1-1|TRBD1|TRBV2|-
TGTGCCAGCAGCGGACAGGGGAACACTGAAGCTTTCTTT
CASSGQGNTEAFF
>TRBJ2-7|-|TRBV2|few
TGTGCCAGCAGCTCCGGCGAGGTCTACGAGCAGTACTTC
CASSSGEVYEQYF
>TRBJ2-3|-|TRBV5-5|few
TGTGCCAGCAGCCTGGGACTGGCTCTCCCTAGCACAGATACGCAGTATTTT
CASSLGLALPSTDTQYF
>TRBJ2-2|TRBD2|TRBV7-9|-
TGTGCCAGCAGCCCCCCACGGACTAGCGCGCCTTTCGGGGAGCTGTTTTTT
CASSPPRTSAPFGELFF
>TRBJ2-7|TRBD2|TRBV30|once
TGTGCCTGGAGTGTAGTAGCGGGGATTAACTACGAGCAGTACTTC
CAWSVVAGINYEQYF
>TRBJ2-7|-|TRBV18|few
TGTGCCAGCTCACCAGGGTACGGTTACTACGAGCAGTACTTC
CASSPGYGYYEQYF
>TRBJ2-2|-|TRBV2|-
TGTGCCAGCATGTCCTACGCGAACACCGGGGAGCTGTTTTTT
CASMSYANTGELFF
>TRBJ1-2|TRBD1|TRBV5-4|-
TGTGCCAGCAGCCCCCGGACAGGCCCAGTTGGGGGCTACACCTTC
CASSPRTGPVGGYTF
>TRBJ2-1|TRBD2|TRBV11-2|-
TGTGCCAGCAGCTTAAGGACTAGCGGAGGGGGCCTATACAATGAGCAGTTCTTC
CASSLRTSGGGLYNEQFF
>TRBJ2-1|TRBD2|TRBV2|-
TGTGCCAGCAGTGTCTCACTAGCGGGAGTGACCCGCTTTTCCTACAATGAGCAGTTCTTC
CASSVSLAGVTRFSYNEQFF
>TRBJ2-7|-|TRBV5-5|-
TGTGCCAGCAGCCCTCGGAGCCGTTCCCAATGGAACGAGCAGTACTTC
CASSPRSRSQWNEQYF
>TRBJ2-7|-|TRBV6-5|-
TGTGCCAGCAGTCCGGGCCACTCCTACGAGCAGTACTTC
CASSPGHSYEQYF
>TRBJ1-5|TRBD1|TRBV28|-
TGTGCCAGCAGTTTCGGGGGGACAGGGACACATAGCAATCAGCCCCAGCATTTT
CASSFGGTGTHSNQPQHF
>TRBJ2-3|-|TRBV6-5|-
TGTGCCAGCAGTTACTCGTCAGATACGCAGTATTTT
CASSYSSDTQYF
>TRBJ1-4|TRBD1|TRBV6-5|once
TGTGCCAGCAAGGGACAGCCAAATGAAAAACTGTTTTTT
CASKGQPNEKLFF
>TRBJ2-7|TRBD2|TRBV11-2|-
TGTGCCAGCAGCTTAAATTTTGCTAGCGGGAGTTACGAGCAGTACTTC
CASSLNFASGSYEQYF
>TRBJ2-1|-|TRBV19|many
TGTGCCAGTAGTACGTCGAGGGGTGGAAGCTCCTACAATGAGCAGTTCTTC
CASSTSRGGSSYNEQFF